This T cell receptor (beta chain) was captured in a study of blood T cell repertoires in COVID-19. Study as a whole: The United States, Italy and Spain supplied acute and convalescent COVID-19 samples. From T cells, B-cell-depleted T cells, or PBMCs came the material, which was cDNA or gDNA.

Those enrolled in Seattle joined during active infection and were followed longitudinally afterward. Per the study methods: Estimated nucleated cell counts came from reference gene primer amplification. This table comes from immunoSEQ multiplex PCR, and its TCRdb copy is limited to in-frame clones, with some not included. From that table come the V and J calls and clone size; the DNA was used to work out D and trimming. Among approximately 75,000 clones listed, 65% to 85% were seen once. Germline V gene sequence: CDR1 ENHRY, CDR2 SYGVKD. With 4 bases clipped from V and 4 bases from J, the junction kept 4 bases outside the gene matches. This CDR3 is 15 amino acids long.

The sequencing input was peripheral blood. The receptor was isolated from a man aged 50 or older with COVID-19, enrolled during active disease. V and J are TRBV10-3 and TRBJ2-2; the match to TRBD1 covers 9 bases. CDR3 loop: CAISAGQGFTGELFF. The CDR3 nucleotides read TGTGCCATCAGTGCGGGACAGGGATTCACCGGGGAGCTGTTTTTT.